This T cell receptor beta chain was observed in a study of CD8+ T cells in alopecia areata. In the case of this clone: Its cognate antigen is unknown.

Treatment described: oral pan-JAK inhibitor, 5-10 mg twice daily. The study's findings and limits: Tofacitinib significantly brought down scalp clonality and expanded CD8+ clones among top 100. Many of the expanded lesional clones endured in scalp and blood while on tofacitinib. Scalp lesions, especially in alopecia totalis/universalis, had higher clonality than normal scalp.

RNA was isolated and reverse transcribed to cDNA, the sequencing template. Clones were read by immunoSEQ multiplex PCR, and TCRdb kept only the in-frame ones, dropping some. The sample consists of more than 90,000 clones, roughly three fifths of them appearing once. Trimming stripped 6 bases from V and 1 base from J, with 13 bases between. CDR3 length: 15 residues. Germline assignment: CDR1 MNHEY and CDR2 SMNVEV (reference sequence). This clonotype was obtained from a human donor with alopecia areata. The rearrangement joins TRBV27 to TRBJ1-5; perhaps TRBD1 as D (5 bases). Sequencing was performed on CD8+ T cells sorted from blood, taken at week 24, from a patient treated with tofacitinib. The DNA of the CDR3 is TGTGCCAGCAGGGGACTGGGACGGAGCAATCAGCCCCAGCATTTT. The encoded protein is CASRGLGRSNQPQHF.